This is a list of T cell receptor beta chains from one sample in a study of control samples from healthy donors and cancer patients. TCRdb's table, derived via immunoSEQ multiplex PCR, lists solely in-frame clones and lacks some. The sample has more than 140,000 clones; around 94% are singletons. Source material: blood. All receptors derive from a man in his forties in good health. The conserved cysteine and the conserved F or W are not part of the CDR3 here. Fields, in order: V gene, CDR3 length, CDR3 protein.

v_call: TRBV2; cdr3_length: 11; cdr3_aa: ASSGLAWGELF
v_call: TRBV19; cdr3_length: 17; cdr3_aa: ASSSTGTGAMSYNSPLH
v_call: TRBV5-1; cdr3_length: 13; cdr3_aa: ASSRLRGLGNEQF
v_call: TRBV6-1; cdr3_length: 13; cdr3_aa: ASSEDSNPNTEAF
v_call: TRBV6-5; cdr3_length: 12; cdr3_aa: ASSYSSPADTQY
v_call: TRBV21-1; cdr3_length: 11; cdr3_aa: ASRGTGKETQY
v_call: TRBV9; cdr3_length: 14; cdr3_aa: ASSVAGTGDGDEQY
v_call: TRBV10-2; cdr3_length: 12; cdr3_aa: ASSASGASYEQY
v_call: TRBV6-6; cdr3_length: 10; cdr3_aa: ASSYTVIEQY
v_call: TRBV5-1; cdr3_length: 14; cdr3_aa: ASSPGQGGMTGELF
v_call: TRBV5-6; cdr3_length: 15; cdr3_aa: ASSGNLRLGKNTEAF
v_call: TRBV28; cdr3_length: 10; cdr3_aa: ASSRVNEKLF
v_call: TRBV29-1; cdr3_length: 9; cdr3_aa: SVEDRGEAF
v_call: TRBV5-8; cdr3_length: 14; cdr3_aa: ASSPARQGPNTEAF
v_call: TRBV7-8; cdr3_length: 13; cdr3_aa: ASSLSDPGVYEQY
v_call: TRBV28; cdr3_length: 12; cdr3_aa: ASSLWSGNNEQF
v_call: TRBV3-1/TRBV3-2; cdr3_length: 11; cdr3_aa: ASSQDWPETQY
v_call: TRBV7-3; cdr3_length: 10; cdr3_aa: ASSFPGEPQH
v_call: TRBV7-9; cdr3_length: 12; cdr3_aa: ASSSDRGAWEQY
v_call: TRBV11-2; cdr3_length: 12; cdr3_aa: ASSLGTGVEKLF
v_call: TRBV19; cdr3_length: 13; cdr3_aa: ASSFIRDRENEQF
v_call: TRBV28; cdr3_length: 13; cdr3_aa: ASSFVPSGRDEQF
v_call: TRBV4-1; cdr3_length: 13; cdr3_aa: ASSQQGAYTGELF
v_call: TRBV15; cdr3_length: 14; cdr3_aa: ATSRDIRGRWTEAF
v_call: TRBV6-5; cdr3_length: 13; cdr3_aa: ASSRDRGFGQPQH
v_call: TRBV18; cdr3_length: 14; cdr3_aa: ASSPNDMVSGNTIY
v_call: TRBV5-1; cdr3_length: 13; cdr3_aa: ASSLNAGKNNEQF
v_call: TRBV19; cdr3_length: 11; cdr3_aa: ASSIKGSQPQH
v_call: TRBV6-4; cdr3_length: 15; cdr3_aa: ASSDFWTAGNYNEQF
v_call: TRBV5-5; cdr3_length: 14; cdr3_aa: ASSFREASSYNEQF
v_call: TRBV7-6; cdr3_length: 13; cdr3_aa: ASSPRGGPTYEQY